This T cell receptor beta chain was identified during a study of regulatory T cells in long-lasting Graves disease. Study outcomes and limitations: Clonotypes that were public and shared totalled about 2,500 in persistent patients versus approximately 970 in new patients.

This clonotype was observed at least ten times. The antigen is not known. The time point: newly diagnosed GD, antithyroid drugs for less than 3 months. PBMC RNA served as the TCR library source. Relying on iRepertoire HTBI primers and Arm-PCR of CDR3 regions, the team built TCR beta libraries. MiXCR, run by TCRdb on the multiplex PCR reads, gives a single entry per CDR3 protein. The sample has about 240,000 distinct CDR3 sequences, 20% seen once. This CDR3 has 14 residues. Trimming left V 5 bases short and J 7 bases short, with 15 bases between. Germline V gene lookup returns CDR1 MNHNS and CDR2 SASEGT.

The TCR sequence derives from a female donor with Graves disease. The chain has TRBV6-1 and TRBJ1-5, with D tentatively TRBD1 (6 bases). This sample comprised peripheral blood mononuclear cells (PBMCs), obtained at new diagnosis, from a patient treated with antithyroid drugs. The CDR3, as DNA: TGTGCCAGCAGTCCCCACGGACAGTTCCAGCCCCAGCATTTT. Amino acid sequence: CASSPHGQFQPQHF.